These 2 T cell receptor beta chains originate from one sample sequenced in a study of blood T cells in healthy people across ages. A J-beta primer mix and a sample-barcoded 5' primer were used in a second PCR of about 7 to 12 cycles. TCRdb ran MiXCR on the 5' RACE reads and lists one entry per CDR3 protein. This table holds hundreds of thousands of distinct CDR3 sequences, approximately 60% found once. Material for sequencing was blood. Receptor source: a man aged 40-50 years in good health.

The gene calls are TRBV5-1 and TRBJ2-5; 12 bases line up with TRBD2. The CDR3 runs to 18 residues. CDR1 is SGHRS, CDR2 YFSETQ, per germline. The ends lost 1 base at V and 9 bases at J; junction bases unmatched: 16. CDR3 protein: CASSLSQGGLAGSVAQYF. The DNA of the CDR3 is TGCGCCAGCAGCTTGTCCCAAGGAGGACTAGCGGGATCGGTGGCCCAGTACTTC.

The DNA for the CDR3 is TGTGCCAGCAGCTTGGTGGCTAGCGGTGGGGAGACCCAGTACTTC. This translates into CASSLVASGGETQYF. The gene calls are TRBV7-9 and TRBJ2-5; TRBD2 aligns across 7 bases. The CDR3 covers 15 residues. J gave up 5 bases and V 3 bases, and 9 bases lay outside the gene matches. CDR1 and CDR2 (germline): SEHNR, FQNEAQ (reference sequence).